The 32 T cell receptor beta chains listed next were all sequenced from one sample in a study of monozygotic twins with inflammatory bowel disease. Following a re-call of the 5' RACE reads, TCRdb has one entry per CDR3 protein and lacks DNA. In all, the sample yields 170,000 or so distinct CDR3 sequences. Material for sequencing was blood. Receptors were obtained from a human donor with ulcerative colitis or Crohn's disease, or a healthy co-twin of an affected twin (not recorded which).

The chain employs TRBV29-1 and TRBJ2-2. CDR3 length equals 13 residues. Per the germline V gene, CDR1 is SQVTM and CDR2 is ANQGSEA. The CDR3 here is CSVDAGFTGELFF.

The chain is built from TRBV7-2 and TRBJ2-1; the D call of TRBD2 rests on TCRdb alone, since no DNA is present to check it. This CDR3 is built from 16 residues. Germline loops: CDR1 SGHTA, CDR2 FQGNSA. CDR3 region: CASSLGFASGIGEQFF.

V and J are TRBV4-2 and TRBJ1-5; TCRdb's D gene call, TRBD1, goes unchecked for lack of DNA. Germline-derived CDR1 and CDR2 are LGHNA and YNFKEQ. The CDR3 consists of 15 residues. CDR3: CASSQSQGFHQPQHF.

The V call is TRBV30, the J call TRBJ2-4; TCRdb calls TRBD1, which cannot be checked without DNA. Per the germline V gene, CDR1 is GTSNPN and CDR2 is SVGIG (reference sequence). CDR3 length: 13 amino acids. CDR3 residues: CAWSSGGLDIQYF.

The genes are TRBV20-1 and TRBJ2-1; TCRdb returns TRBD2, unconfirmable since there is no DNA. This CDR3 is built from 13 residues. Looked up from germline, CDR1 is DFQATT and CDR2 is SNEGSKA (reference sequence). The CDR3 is CSASSSGYNEQFF.

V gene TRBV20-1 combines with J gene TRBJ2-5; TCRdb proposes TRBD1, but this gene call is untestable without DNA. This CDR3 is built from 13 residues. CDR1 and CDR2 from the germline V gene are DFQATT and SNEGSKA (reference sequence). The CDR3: CSARDRVWETQYF.

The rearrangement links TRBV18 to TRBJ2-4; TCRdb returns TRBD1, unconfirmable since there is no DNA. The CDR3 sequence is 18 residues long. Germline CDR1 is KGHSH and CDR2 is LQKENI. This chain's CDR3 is CASSLRQGVVQAKNIQYF. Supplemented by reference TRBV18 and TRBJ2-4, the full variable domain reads NAGVMQNPRHLVRRRGQEARLRCSPMKGHSHVYWYRQLPEEGLKFMVYLQKENIIDESGMPKERFSAEFPKEGPSILRIQQVVRGDSAAYFCASSLRQGVVQAKNIQYFGAGTRLSVL.

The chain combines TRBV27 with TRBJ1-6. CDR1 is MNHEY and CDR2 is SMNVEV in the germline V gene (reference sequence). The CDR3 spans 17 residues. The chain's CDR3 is CASSLTAFSSYNSPLHF.

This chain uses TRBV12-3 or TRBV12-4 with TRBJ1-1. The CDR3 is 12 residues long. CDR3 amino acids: CASSLASALAFF.

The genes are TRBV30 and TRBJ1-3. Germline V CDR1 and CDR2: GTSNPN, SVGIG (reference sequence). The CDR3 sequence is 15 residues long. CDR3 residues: CAWSVAGTSGNTIYF.

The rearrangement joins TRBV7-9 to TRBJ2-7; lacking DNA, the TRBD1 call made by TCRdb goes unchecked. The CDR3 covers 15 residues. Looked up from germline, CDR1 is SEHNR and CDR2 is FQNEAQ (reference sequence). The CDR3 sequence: CASSYRDRETYEQYF.

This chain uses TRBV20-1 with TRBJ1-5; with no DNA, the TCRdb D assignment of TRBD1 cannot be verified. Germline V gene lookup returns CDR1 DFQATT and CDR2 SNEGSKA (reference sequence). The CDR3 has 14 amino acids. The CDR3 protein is CSARTGLRHQPQHF.

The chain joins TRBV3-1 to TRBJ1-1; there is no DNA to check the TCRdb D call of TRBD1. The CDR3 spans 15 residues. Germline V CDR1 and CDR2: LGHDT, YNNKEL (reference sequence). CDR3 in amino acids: CASSQGGARNTEAFF. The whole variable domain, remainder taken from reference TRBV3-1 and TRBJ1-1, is DTAVSQTPKYLVTQMGNDKSIKCEQNLGHDTMYWYKQDSKKFLKIMFSYNNKELIINETVPNRFSPKSPDKAHLNLHINSLELGDSAVYFCASSQGGARNTEAFFGQGTRLTVV.

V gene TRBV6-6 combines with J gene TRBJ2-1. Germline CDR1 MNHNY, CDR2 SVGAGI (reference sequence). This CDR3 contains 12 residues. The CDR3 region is CASSPSYNEQFF.

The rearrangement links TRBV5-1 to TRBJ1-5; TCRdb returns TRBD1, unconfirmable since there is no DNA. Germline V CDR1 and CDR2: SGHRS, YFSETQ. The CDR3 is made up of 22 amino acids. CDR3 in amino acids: CASSVDPGQGASLPYSNQPQHF.

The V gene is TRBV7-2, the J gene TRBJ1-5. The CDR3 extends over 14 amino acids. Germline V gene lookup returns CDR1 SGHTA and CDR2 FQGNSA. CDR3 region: CASSLRPSNQPQHF.

CDR3 residues: CSARGDPRAQYYEQYF. The chain combines TRBV20-1 with TRBJ2-7; TCRdb indicates TRBD2, and absent DNA this call remains unverified. The CDR3 sequence is 16 residues long. Germline V lookup: CDR1 DFQATT, CDR2 SNEGSKA (reference sequence).

The CDR3 loop is CASSGGWSQYF. V usage is TRBV12-3 or TRBV12-4 and J usage is TRBJ2-5; the TCRdb call, TRBD1, lacks DNA for checking. CDR3 length: 11 residues.

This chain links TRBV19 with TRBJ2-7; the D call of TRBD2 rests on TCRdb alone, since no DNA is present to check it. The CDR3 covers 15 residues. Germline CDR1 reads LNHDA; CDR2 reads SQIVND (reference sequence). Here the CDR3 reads CASSVTSGTVYEQYF.

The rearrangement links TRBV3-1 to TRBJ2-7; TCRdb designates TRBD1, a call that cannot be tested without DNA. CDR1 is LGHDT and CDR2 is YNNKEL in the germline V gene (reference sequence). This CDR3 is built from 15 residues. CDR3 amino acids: CASSLRTGPSYEQYF.

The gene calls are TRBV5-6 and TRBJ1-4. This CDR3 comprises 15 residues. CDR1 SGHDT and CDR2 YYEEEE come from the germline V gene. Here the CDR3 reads CASSLGGSHDEKLFF.

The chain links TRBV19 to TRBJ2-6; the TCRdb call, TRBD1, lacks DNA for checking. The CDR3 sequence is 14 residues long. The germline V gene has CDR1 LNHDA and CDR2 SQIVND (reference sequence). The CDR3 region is CASEQGGGANVLTF.

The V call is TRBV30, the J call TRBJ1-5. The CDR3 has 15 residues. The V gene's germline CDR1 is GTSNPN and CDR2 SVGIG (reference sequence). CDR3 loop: CAWSVRSLGNQPQHF.

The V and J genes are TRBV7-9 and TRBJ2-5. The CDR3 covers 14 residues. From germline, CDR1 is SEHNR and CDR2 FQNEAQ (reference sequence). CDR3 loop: CASVLEQGRETQYF.

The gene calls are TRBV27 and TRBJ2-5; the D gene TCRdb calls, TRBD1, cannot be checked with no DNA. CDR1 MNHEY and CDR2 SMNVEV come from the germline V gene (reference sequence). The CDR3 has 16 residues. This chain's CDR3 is CASSPDHGTTQETQYF.

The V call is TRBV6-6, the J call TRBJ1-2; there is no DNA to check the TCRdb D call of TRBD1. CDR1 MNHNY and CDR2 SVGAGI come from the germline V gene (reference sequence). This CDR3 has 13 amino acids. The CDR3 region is CASSLRDPDGYTF.

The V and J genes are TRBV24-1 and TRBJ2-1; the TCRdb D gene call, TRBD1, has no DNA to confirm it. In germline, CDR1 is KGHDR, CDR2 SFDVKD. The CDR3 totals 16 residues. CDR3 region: CATSDLRWGQVNEQFF.

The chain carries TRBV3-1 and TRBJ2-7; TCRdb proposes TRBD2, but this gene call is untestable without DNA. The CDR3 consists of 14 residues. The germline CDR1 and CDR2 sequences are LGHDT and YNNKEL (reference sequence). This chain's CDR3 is CASSQDHSRDEQYF.

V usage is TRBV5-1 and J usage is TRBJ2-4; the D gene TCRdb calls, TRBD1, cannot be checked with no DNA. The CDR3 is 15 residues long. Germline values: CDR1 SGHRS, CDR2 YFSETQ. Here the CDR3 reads CASGWGDRGTNIQYF. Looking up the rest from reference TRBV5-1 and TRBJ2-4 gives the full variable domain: KAGVTQTPRYLIKTRGQQVTLSCSPISGHRSVSWYQQTPGQGLQFLFEYFSETQRNKGNFPGRFSGRQFSNSRSEMNVSTLELGDSALYLCASGWGDRGTNIQYFGAGTRLSVL.

Here the CDR3 reads CASSLFGDENQPQHF. V usage is TRBV18 and J usage is TRBJ1-5. CDR1 and CDR2 (germline): KGHSH, LQKENI. The CDR3 contains 15 residues.

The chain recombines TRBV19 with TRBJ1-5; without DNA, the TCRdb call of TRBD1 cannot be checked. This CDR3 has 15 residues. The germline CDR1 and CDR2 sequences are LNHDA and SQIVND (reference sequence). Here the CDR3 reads CASSSGQALNQPQHF.

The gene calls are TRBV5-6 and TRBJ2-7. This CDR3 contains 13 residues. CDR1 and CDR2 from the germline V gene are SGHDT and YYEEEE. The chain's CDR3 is CASTKKDGYEQYF.